The 27 T cell receptor beta chains below come from one sample, sequenced in a study of CD8 T cells in Susac syndrome. Random hexamers were used to reverse transcribe the RNA input (0.5 to 1 ug). Via MiXCR, TCRdb re-called the immunoSEQ multiplex PCR reads, giving one row per CDR3 protein. Seen here are around 150,000 distinct CDR3 sequences, over 85% observed once, and the top ten hold approximately 0.27%. The sample comprised CD8+ T cells from PBMCs. The receptors stem from a human donor in good health.

The J gene is TRBJ2-3, the V gene TRBV4-3; D perhaps matches TRBD2 (6 bases). V lost 0 bases, J lost 3 bases, and 28 bases lay in between. Germline CDR1 is LGHNA and CDR2 is YSLEER. The length of the CDR3 is 21 residues. CDR3 sequence: CASSQDPVSVEGGRRTDTQYF. CDR3 in DNA: TGCGCCAGCAGCCAAGATCCCGTCTCGGTTGAGGGAGGACGGCGGACAGATACGCAGTATTTT.

This chain joins TRBV7-8 and TRBJ2-1, with D perhaps assigned TRBD1 or TRBD2 (5 bases each). Between the trimmed V and J ends, which lost 0 bases and 8 bases, there was a span of 11 bases. The CDR3 covers 14 residues. CDR1 is SGHVS and CDR2 is FQNEAQ in the germline V gene. The CDR3 loop reads CASSLASMGDEQFF. Here the CDR3 DNA reads TGTGCCAGCAGCTTAGCGTCTATGGGGGATGAGCAGTTCTTC. The complete variable domain, with remaining parts taken from reference TRBV7-8 and TRBJ2-1, reads GAGVSQSPRYKVAKRGQDVALRCDPISGHVSLFWYQQALGQGPEFLTYFQNEAQLDKSGLPSDRFFAERPEGSVSTLKIQRTQQEDSAVYLCASSLASMGDEQFFGPGTRLTVL.

The chain recombines TRBV7-2 with TRBJ2-7; 8 nucleotides agree with TRBD2. Germline V CDR1 and CDR2: SGHTA, FQGNSA. The CDR3 is 16 amino acids. V lost 5 bases, J lost 4 bases, and 13 bases stayed unmatched. The CDR3 nucleotides read TGTGCCAGCAGCCCACCCGGGGCGCGGGAGGATTACGAGCAGTACTTC. The encoded protein is CASSPPGAREDYEQYF.

The V call is TRBV29-1, the J call TRBJ2-3; a possible D gene is TRBD2 (6 bases). This CDR3 spans 14 amino acids. Germline V gives CDR1 SQVTM, CDR2 ANQGSEA. V was cut by 1 base and J by 3 bases, with 11 bases left in between. The DNA for the CDR3 is TGCAGCGTTGAAGTCAGACTAGAAACAGATACGCAGTATTTT. Translating it yields CSVEVRLETDTQYF.

The chain has TRBV4-1 and TRBJ2-1; D is possibly TRBD1 or TRBD2 (6 bases each). Germline CDR1 is MGHRA and CDR2 is YSYEKL. The CDR3 has 15 amino acids. V dropped 4 bases and J dropped 5 bases, with 15 bases sitting between them. CDR3 sequence (DNA): TGCGCCAGCAGCCGCGAGGAGGGGGTGAACAATGAGCAGTTCTTC. Protein sequence: CASSREEGVNNEQFF.

J is TRBJ2-4 and V is TRBV28; D ambiguous. V was clipped by 4 bases and J by 5 bases, with 15 bases between them. Germline V gene data show CDR1 as MDHEN and CDR2 as SYDVKM. This CDR3 is 15 amino acids long. In DNA, the CDR3 is TGTGCCAGCAGTTGGGTATATGGTCGGGAAAACATTCAGTACTTC. Its protein is CASSWVYGRENIQYF.

The CDR3 reads CATSDRLAATYEQYF. The CDR3 DNA is TGTGCCACCAGTGACCGACTAGCGGCCACCTACGAGCAGTACTTC. The V and J genes are TRBV24-1 and TRBJ2-7; 9 positions match TRBD2. V lost 4 bases and J lost 2; bases outside the gene matches: 5. Germline loops: CDR1 KGHDR, CDR2 SFDVKD. The CDR3 contains 15 residues.

The rearrangement uses TRBV2 and TRBJ2-5, with 13 nucleotides matching TRBD2. Germline CDR1 is SNHLY and CDR2 is FYNNEI. The V gene end was trimmed by 7 bases and the J gene end by 5 bases; junction bases not matched to a gene: 4. CDR3 size: 14 residues. The CDR3: CASNGLAGVETQYF. CDR3 nucleotide sequence: TGTGCCAGCAATGGACTAGCGGGAGTTGAGACCCAGTACTTC.

The chain carries TRBV6-2 or TRBV6-3 and TRBJ2-3; a weak D match, TRBD2 (5 bases). Trimming shortened V by 2 bases and J by 3 bases, and 9 bases separated the two germline ends. The CDR3 totals 14 residues. Per germline, CDR1 MNHEY and CDR2 SVGEGT. The CDR3, as DNA: TGTGCCAGCAGTTACGTGACTACGACAGATACGCAGTATTTT. Protein product: CASSYVTTTDTQYF.

This chain connects TRBV13 to TRBJ1-2; D possibly corresponds to TRBD1 (5 bases). This CDR3 region has 14 residues. Between the trimmed V and J ends, which lost 2 bases and 7 bases, there was a span of 14 bases. In germline, CDR1 is PRHDT, CDR2 FYEKMQ (reference sequence). CDR3 bases: TGTGCCAGCAGCTTATTCTCAGGGACGGTTGGCTACACCTTC. Its protein product is CASSLFSGTVGYTF. Full variable domain (rest looked up from reference TRBV13 and TRBJ1-2): AAGVIQSPRHLIKEKRETATLKCYPIPRHDTVYWYQQGPGQDPQFLISFYEKMQSDKGSIPDRFSAQQFSDYHSELNMSSLELGDSALYFCASSLFSGTVGYTFGSGTRLTVV.

The chain carries TRBV5-1 and TRBJ2-1, with 7 bases lining up with TRBD1. Germline trimming cut 0 bases from V and 8 bases from J; bases unmatched to any gene: 5. Germline V lookup: CDR1 SGHRS, CDR2 YFSETQ. CDR3 length: 14 residues. The DNA of the CDR3 is TGCGCCAGCAGCTTGGAGGACAGGTTCCATGAGCAGTTCTTC. Residues: CASSLEDRFHEQFF.

The chain has TRBV25-1 and TRBJ2-3; D not certain. CDR3 size: 13 residues. Deletions cut 4 bases from V and 6 bases from J, with 11 bases between. Per germline, CDR1 MGHDK and CDR2 SYGVNS. CDR3 DNA sequence: TGTGCCAGCAGTGTCACGACCGCGGATACGCAGTATTTT. This gives the protein CASSVTTADTQYF.

For the CDR3, the DNA is TGTGCCAGCAGACGAGAGCGGGAGTGGTACTTC. It encodes CASRREREWYF. The chain is built from TRBV27 and TRBJ2-7; 8 positions match TRBD2. Germline loops: CDR1 MNHEY, CDR2 SMNVEV (reference sequence). The V gene end was trimmed by 6 bases and the J gene end by 12 bases; junction bases not matched to a gene: 7. The CDR3 covers 11 residues.

This clonotype was counted once. The gene calls are TRBV30 and TRBJ1-2; D not resolved. CDR1 and CDR2 (germline): GTSNPN, SVGIG (reference sequence). V shed 3 bases and J shed 4 bases, with 12 bases lying between them. This CDR3 has 13 amino acids. In nucleotides, the CDR3 is TGTGCCTGGAGCCTGGGGAATATCTATGGCTACACCTTC. It yields the protein CAWSLGNIYGYTF. The entire variable domain, with the rest obtained from reference TRBV30 and TRBJ1-2, is as follows: SQTIHQWPATLVQPVGSPLSLECTVEGTSNPNLYWYRQAAGRGLQLLFYSVGIGQISSEVPQNLSASRPQDRQFILSSKKLLLSDSGFYLCAWSLGNIYGYTFGSGTRLTVV.

The genes are TRBV7-9 and TRBJ2-7; 10 bases align to TRBD2. CDR1 SEHNR and CDR2 FQNEAQ come from the germline V gene (reference sequence). This CDR3 has 17 amino acids. J gave up 0 bases and V 4 bases, and 9 bases lay outside the gene matches. The chain's CDR3 is CASSSPRTSGYSYEQYF. In DNA, the CDR3 is TGTGCCAGCAGCTCTCCCCGGACTAGCGGTTACTCCTACGAGCAGTACTTC.

This clonotype occurred once. CDR3 bases: TGTGCCAGCTTACAGGAGGACACTGAAGCTTTCTTT. Encoded protein: CASLQEDTEAFF. The chain carries TRBV19 and TRBJ1-1; D is possibly TRBD1 (5 bases). V was trimmed by 9 bases and J by 3 bases, leaving 11 bases between them. This CDR3 has 12 amino acids. CDR1 and CDR2 (germline): LNHDA, SQIVND (reference sequence).

V usage is TRBV29-1 and J usage is TRBJ1-2; D perhaps matches TRBD1 (5 bases). V was cut by 1 base and J by 7 bases, with 7 bases left in between. CDR3 length: 11 amino acids. Germline CDR1 SQVTM, CDR2 ANQGSEA. The CDR3 is CSVEVGPGYTF. The CDR3, as DNA: TGCAGCGTTGAAGTGGGACCTGGCTACACCTTC.

This clonotype was seen just once. Compared with germline, one end of the junction differs, possibly owing to a read error. The chain combines TRBV27 with TRBJ2-7; D is unresolved. This CDR3 spans 13 amino acids. Germline assignment: CDR1 MNHEY and CDR2 SMNVEV (reference sequence). The CDR3 spells CASSPNLRYELYF. The CDR3 bases are TGTGCCAGCAGTCCGAATCTACGCTACGAGCTGTACTTC.

This sequence joins TRBV27 and TRBJ1-1, with D tentatively TRBD1 (5 bases). V was cut by 3 bases and J by 4 bases, with 12 bases left in between. The CDR3 contains 14 residues. CDR1 is MNHEY and CDR2 is SMNVEV in the germline V gene (reference sequence). CDR3 sequence: CASSFGVGGTEAFF. CDR3 DNA sequence: TGTGCCAGCAGTTTTGGTGTCGGGGGCACTGAAGCTTTCTTT.

CDR3 residues: CASSLEGLADFTDTQYF. In nucleotides, the CDR3 is TGTGCCAGCAGCTTGGAGGGGCTAGCGGACTTCACAGATACGCAGTATTTT. The chain uses TRBV5-6 and TRBJ2-3, with 7 bases that match TRBD2. The CDR3 loop spans 17 amino acids. CDR1 SGHDT and CDR2 YYEEEE come from the germline V gene. V shed 0 bases and J 2 bases; nucleotides not matched to a gene: 9.

This chain connects TRBV7-9 to TRBJ2-3; possible D gene TRBD2, 6 bases. The V gene lost 6 bases and the J gene lost 3 bases, with 10 bases spanning the gap. The CDR3 consists of 13 residues. CDR1 and CDR2 from the germline V gene are SEHNR and FQNEAQ (reference sequence). The DNA of the CDR3 is TGTGCCAGCAGTCCGGGAGATACAGATACGCAGTATTTT. This translates into CASSPGDTDTQYF.

The genes are TRBV27 and TRBJ2-1, with 7 nucleotides matching TRBD2. Germline CDR1 MNHEY, CDR2 SMNVEV (reference sequence). This CDR3 is 19 amino acids long. Trimming at V came to 0 bases and at J to 4 bases, leaving 15 bases not matched to a gene. The DNA of the CDR3 is TGTGCCAGCAGTTTATCTTTCCACGGGAGCGGGGCCCTTTACAATGAGCAGTTCTTC. Its protein product is CASSLSFHGSGALYNEQFF.

This chain uses TRBV29-1 with TRBJ1-2; D is unresolved. Germline lookup yields CDR1 SQVTM and CDR2 ANQGSEA. CDR3 length: 14 residues. The germline V and J ends were trimmed by 5 bases and 6 bases, with 19 bases remaining between them. CDR3 bases: TGCAGCGTTTTCTTTTGGGAAGGAGTGAATGGCTACACCTTC. Translated, it gives CSVFFWEGVNGYTF.

The chain uses TRBV4-1 and TRBJ1-2, with D hard to call. Trimming left V 5 bases short and J 5 bases short, with 9 bases between. The CDR3 is made up of 12 amino acids. Germline CDR1 reads MGHRA; CDR2 reads YSYEKL. The CDR3 loop reads CASSSIGYGYTF. The CDR3 coding sequence is TGCGCCAGCAGCTCGATTGGATATGGCTACACCTTC.

This CDR3 is CASSSGQAEAFF. CDR3 bases: TGTGCCAGCAGCTCGGGGCAGGCTGAAGCTTTCTTT. The rearrangement links TRBV7-9 to TRBJ1-1; TRBD1 might be the D (5 bases). This CDR3 region has 12 residues. The ends were cut back, 4 bases at V and 6 bases at J, with 9 bases in the middle. Germline CDR1 reads SEHNR; CDR2 reads FQNEAQ (reference sequence).

The chain recombines TRBV5-6 with TRBJ1-5; unclear D gene. Trimming removed 0 bases from V and 0 bases from J, with 7 bases in between. From germline, CDR1 is SGHDT and CDR2 YYEEEE. This CDR3 has 15 amino acids. CDR3 sequence reads: CASSLVGGSNQPQHF. CDR3 DNA: TGTGCCAGCAGCTTGGTGGGAGGTAGCAATCAGCCCCAGCATTTT.

The J gene is TRBJ2-7, the V gene TRBV27; perhaps TRBD2 as D (7 bases). Germline CDR1 reads MNHEY; CDR2 reads SMNVEV (reference sequence). The germline V and J ends were trimmed by 8 bases and 3 bases, with 11 bases remaining between them. The CDR3 loop spans 12 amino acids. Here the CDR3 DNA reads TGTGCCAGCCGGGGGGCGCACTACGAGCAGTACTTC. Encoded protein: CASRGAHYEQYF.